What follows is one T cell receptor (beta chain) and its context. Its target is not known. Sequencing was done on patients that had shown CD8+CD57+ cell expansion by flow cytometry. Every one of the patients had aplastic anemia (severe, acquired). The template for TCR beta VDJ and CDR3 sequence profiling was genomic DNA. TCRdb itself ran the reads through MiXCR, one entry per CDR3 protein. Of approximately 250,000 distinct CDR3 sequences detected, approximately 86% appear once; the ten largest clones hold roughly two fifths. Germline CDR1 is SGHDT and CDR2 is YYEEEE. Trimming shortened V by 3 bases and J by 2 bases, and 11 bases separated the two germline ends. This CDR3 has 14 residues. This record comes from a study of CD8+CD57+ T cells in acquired aplastic anemia. Across the whole study: The DNA of sorted CD4+ and CD8+ cells averaged around 3 ug. General observations from the study: Nearly 30 was the count of CD8+ CDR3 sequences that patients shared with controls.

This clonotype was obtained from a human donor with aplastic anemia. This rearrangement joins TRBV5-6 to TRBJ2-5; D is possibly TRBD1 or TRBD2 (5 bases each). The sample consisted of sorted CD4+, CD8+, or CD8+CD57+ T cells (not recorded which) from PBMCs. The CDR3 region is CASSSERGQETQYF. The CDR3 nucleotides read TGTGCCAGCAGCTCGGAGAGGGGACAAGAGACCCAGTACTTC.